This passage covers 18 T cell receptor beta chains from one sample sequenced in a study of blood T cells in healthy people across ages. With a J-beta primer mix and a sample-barcoded 5' primer, a second PCR ran roughly 6 to 11 cycles. Each CDR3 protein is one row after TCRdb ran MiXCR on the 5' RACE reads. The data hold some 640,000 distinct CDR3 sequences, with about 30% observed a single time. Sequencing was done on a sample of blood. The receptors shown here come from a woman over 75 in good health.

This clonotype was observed many times. The V and J genes are TRBV20-1 and TRBJ2-3; TRBD2 agrees at 8 bases. The CDR3 is 14 amino acids. V was clipped by 3 bases and J by 6 bases; unmatched bases: 8. CDR1 is DFQATT, CDR2 SNEGSKA, per germline (reference sequence). CDR3 DNA sequence: TGCAGTGCTAGGCAGCGGGGGTGGGCGGATACGCAGTATTTT. This sequence encodes CSARQRGWADTQYF.

The chain recombines TRBV20-1 with TRBJ2-7, with D perhaps matching TRBD2 (5 bases). The germline gives CDR1 DFQATT, CDR2 SNEGSKA (reference sequence). The V end lost 5 bases, the J end lost 2 bases, and 13 bases lay between the germline ends. This CDR3 spans 13 amino acids. CDR3 residues: CSARKAGTYEQYF. CDR3 DNA: TGCAGTGCTCGCAAGGCCGGGACCTACGAGCAGTACTTC.

Ten or more counts support this clonotype. The chain links TRBV6-2 or TRBV6-3 to TRBJ1-1; possibly TRBD1 for D (6 bases). The CDR3 covers 13 residues. V shed 7 bases and J shed 6 bases, with 15 bases lying between them. Germline CDR1 and CDR2: MNHEY and SVGEGT. The CDR3 protein is CASTEQGRAEAFF. The DNA of the CDR3 is TGTGCCAGCACCGAACAGGGACGCGCTGAAGCTTTCTTT.

With respect to this clonotype: This sequence may be a read error, since a much larger clone differs from it by one base. The chain joins TRBV7-2 to TRBJ2-5; 9 nucleotides match TRBD1. CDR1 and CDR2 from the germline V gene are SGHTA and FQGNSA. The CDR3 contains 15 residues. Trimming at V came to 5 bases and at J to 11 bases, leaving 15 bases not matched to a gene. In DNA form, the CDR3 reads TGTGCCAGCAGCCGTGGGACAGGGCGCTACAATGAGCAGTACTTC. Residues: CASSRGTGRYNEQYF.

V gene TRBV2 combines with J gene TRBJ1-5; 9 positions agree with TRBD1. Germline V lookup: CDR1 SNHLY, CDR2 FYNNEI. This CDR3 region has 15 residues. J gave up 2 bases and V 7 bases, and 6 bases lay outside the gene matches. The chain's CDR3 is CASNEGQGGNQPQHF. The CDR3 bases are TGTGCCAGCAATGAGGGACAGGGAGGCAATCAGCCCCAGCATTTT.

A few counts support this clonotype. The chain has TRBV6-2 or TRBV6-3 and TRBJ2-7, with D tentatively TRBD1 or TRBD2 (5 bases each). The V end lost 0 bases, the J end lost 5 bases, and 11 bases lay between the germline ends. The CDR3 has 14 amino acids. Germline CDR1 reads MNHEY; CDR2 reads SVGEGT. In DNA form, the CDR3 reads TGTGCCAGCAGTTACTCGGCAGGGAGCGACGAGCAGTACTTC. Translation: CASSYSAGSDEQYF.

The CDR3 bases are TGTGCCTGGAGTGGGACTAGCGGTTTTTACGAGCAGTACTTC. It codes for CAWSGTSGFYEQYF. The chain carries TRBV30 and TRBJ2-5; 10 nucleotides line up with TRBD2. The J call may be faulty, since TRBJ2-7 better matches the DNA end. This CDR3 contains 14 residues. Germline CDR1 GTSNPN, CDR2 SVGIG (reference sequence).

At least ten counts were recorded for this clonotype. This chain joins TRBV7-9 and TRBJ2-1, with a weak D call TRBD2 (6 bases). In germline, CDR1 is SEHNR, CDR2 FQNEAQ (reference sequence). The CDR3 covers 17 residues. V was pared by 5 bases and J by 1 base, with 18 bases between. This chain's CDR3 is CASSQRARDLSYNEQFF. The CDR3 DNA reads TGTGCCAGCAGCCAGCGGGCGCGGGACTTGTCCTACAATGAGCAGTTCTTC.

In its sample, this clonotype was seen a few times. The chain joins TRBV6-6 to TRBJ2-3, with 7 bases that match TRBD1. The CDR3 sequence is 16 residues long. Trimming took 5 bases from V and 3 from J; bases not matched to a gene: 11. Germline assignment: CDR1 MNHNY and CDR2 SVGAGI (reference sequence). The CDR3 loop is CASSTRQGGITDTQYF. CDR3 coding DNA: TGTGCCAGCAGTACACGACAGGGTGGTATTACAGATACGCAGTATTTT.

This clonotype was found many times. V and J are TRBV10-3 and TRBJ2-5; perhaps D is TRBD1 or TRBD2 (5 bases each). V was clipped by 4 bases and J by 5 bases, with 14 bases between them. Germline CDR1 and CDR2: ENHRY and SYGVKD. CDR3 length: 14 residues. CDR3 loop: CAISVTGKGETQYF. In DNA, the CDR3 is TGTGCCATCAGTGTTACCGGGAAGGGGGAGACCCAGTACTTC.

The rearrangement uses TRBV7-2 and TRBJ2-7; TRBD2 agrees at 8 bases. This CDR3 has 16 residues. The ends lost 4 bases at V and 4 bases at J; junction bases unmatched: 12. The germline CDR1 and CDR2 sequences are SGHTA and FQGNSA. The CDR3: CASSSAGTSSFYEQYF. The CDR3, as DNA: TGTGCCAGCAGCTCAGCCGGGACTAGTTCATTTTACGAGCAGTACTTC.

This clonotype came up a few times. Since a much larger clone is just one base distant, this may be a read error. The V and J genes are TRBV7-3 and TRBJ2-1, with TRBD2 identical over 8 bases. The DNA end lines up better with TRBJ2-7; the J call may be wrong. The CDR3 is 13 residues long. Per germline, CDR1 SGHTA and CDR2 FQGTGA. The CDR3 DNA is TGTGCCAGCACAGATGGCGGGGGGCATGAGCAGTACTTC. Amino acids: CASTDGGGHEQYF.

The chain joins TRBV20-1 to TRBJ2-7; TRBD2 might be the D (6 bases). The CDR3 is made up of 12 amino acids. CDR1 is DFQATT, CDR2 SNEGSKA, per germline (reference sequence). V lost 0 bases and J lost 3, with 6 bases in between. The CDR3 region has the DNA TGCAGTGCTAGAGAGGGACTCTACGAGCAGTACTTC. Amino acid sequence: CSAREGLYEQYF.

Worth noting for this clonotype: A much larger clonotype is one base distant, so this may be a read error. The chain combines TRBV5-1 with TRBJ1-2; TRBD1 matches at 12 bases. CDR1 and CDR2 (germline): SGHRS, YFSETQ. Germline trimming cut 4 bases from V and 10 bases from J; bases unmatched to any gene: 14. The CDR3 sequence is 16 residues long. In DNA, the CDR3 is TGCGCCAGCAGCCCGGATGTGGGACAGGGGGCGCCTGACTACACCTTC. Its translation: CASSPDVGQGAPDYTF.

This clonotype was detected only a few times. The rearrangement joins TRBV5-1 to TRBJ1-1; no clear D gene. CDR1 and CDR2 from the germline V gene are SGHRS and YFSETQ. This CDR3 is built from 14 residues. The ends were cut back, 5 bases at V and 5 bases at J, with 16 bases in the middle. CDR3 in amino acids: CASRVGAAETEAFF. The CDR3, as DNA: TGCGCCAGCAGGGTGGGCGCAGCGGAGACTGAAGCTTTCTTT.

Remarks on this clonotype: A much larger clone sits a single nucleotide away, making a read error possible. This sequence joins TRBV12-3 or TRBV12-4 and TRBJ2-7; a possible D gene is TRBD1 (6 bases). This CDR3 comprises 17 residues. V lost 5 bases and J lost 2, with 22 bases in between. The CDR3 protein is CASSLFLRDKLPYEQYF. CDR3 DNA sequence: TGTGCCAGCAGTCTCTTCCTTAGGGACAAGCTCCCCTACGAGCAGTACTTC.

The sample holds many counts of this clonotype. The chain couples TRBV5-4 to TRBJ2-1; D is possibly TRBD1 (6 bases). From germline, CDR1 is SGHNT and CDR2 YYREEE (reference sequence). V dropped 0 bases and J dropped 7 bases, with 11 bases sitting between them. CDR3 length equals 14 residues. The DNA of the CDR3 is TGTGCCAGCAGCTTGGAGGGGGTAAGGAATGAGCAGTTCTTC. Translating it yields CASSLEGVRNEQFF. The full variable domain, rest sourced from reference TRBV5-4 and TRBJ2-1, is ETGVTQSPTHLIKTRGQQVTLRCSSQSGHNTVSWYQQALGQGPQFIFQYYREEENGRGNFPPRFSGLQFPNYSSELNVNALELDDSALYLCASSLEGVRNEQFFGPGTRLTVL.

This clonotype was seen a handful of times. The V and J genes are TRBV7-2 and TRBJ1-1; a possible D gene is TRBD1 (5 bases). This CDR3 has 13 amino acids. Per the germline V gene, CDR1 is SGHTA and CDR2 is FQGNSA. Deletions cut 1 base from V and 6 bases from J, with 9 bases between. The chain's CDR3 is CASSLGEGAEAFF. DNA of the CDR3: TGTGCCAGCAGCTTAGGCGAAGGGGCTGAAGCTTTCTTT.